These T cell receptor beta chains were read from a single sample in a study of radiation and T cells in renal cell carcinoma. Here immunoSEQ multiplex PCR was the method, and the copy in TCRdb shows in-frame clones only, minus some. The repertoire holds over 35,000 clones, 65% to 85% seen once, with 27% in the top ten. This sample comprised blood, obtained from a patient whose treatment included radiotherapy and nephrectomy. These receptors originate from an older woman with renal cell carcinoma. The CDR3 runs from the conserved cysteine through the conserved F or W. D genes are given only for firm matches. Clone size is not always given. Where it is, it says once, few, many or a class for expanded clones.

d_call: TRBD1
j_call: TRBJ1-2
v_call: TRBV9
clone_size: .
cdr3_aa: CASSPRDSGGYTF
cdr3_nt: TGTGCCAGCAGCCCAAGGGACAGCGGGGGCTACACCTTC

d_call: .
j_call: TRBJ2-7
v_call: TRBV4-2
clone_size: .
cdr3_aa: CASSRLSGTGYEQYF
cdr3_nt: TGTGCCAGCAGCCGACTTTCGGGGACCGGGTACGAGCAGTACTTC

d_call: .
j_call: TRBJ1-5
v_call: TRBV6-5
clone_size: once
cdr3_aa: CASSWGWDQPQHF
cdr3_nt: TGTGCCAGCAGTTGGGGTTGGGATCAGCCCCAGCATTTT

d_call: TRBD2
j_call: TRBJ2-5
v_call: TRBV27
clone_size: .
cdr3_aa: CASSFSGTSWETQYF
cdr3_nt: TGTGCCAGCAGTTTTTCCGGGACTAGCTGGGAGACCCAGTACTTC

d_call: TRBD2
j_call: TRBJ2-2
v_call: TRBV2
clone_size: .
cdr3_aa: CASSVLAGGTGELFF
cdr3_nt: TGTGCCAGCAGTGTGCTAGCGGGGGGGACCGGGGAGCTGTTTTTT

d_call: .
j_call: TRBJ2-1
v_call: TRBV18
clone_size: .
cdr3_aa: CASSPPVTPGLGEQFF
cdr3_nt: TGTGCCAGCTCACCACCCGTAACCCCCGGTCTGGGTGAGCAGTTCTTC

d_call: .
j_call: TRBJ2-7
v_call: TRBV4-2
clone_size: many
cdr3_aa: CASSQDSGREQYF
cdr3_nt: TGTGCCAGCAGCCAAGATAGTGGGCGGGAGCAGTACTTC

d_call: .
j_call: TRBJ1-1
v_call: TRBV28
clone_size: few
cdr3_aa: CASSLTAFGKTEAFF
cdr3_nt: TGTGCCAGCAGTTTAACGGCCTTTGGGAAGACTGAAGCTTTCTTT

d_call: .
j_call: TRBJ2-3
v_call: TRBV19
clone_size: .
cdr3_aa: CASSRRQLTDTHYF
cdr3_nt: TGTGCCAGTAGTAGACGACAGCTCACAGATACGCATTATTTT

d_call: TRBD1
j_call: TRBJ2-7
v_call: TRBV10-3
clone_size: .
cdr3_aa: CAISGQGATSSYEQYF
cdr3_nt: TGTGCCATCAGCGGACAGGGGGCCACCAGCTCCTACGAGCAGTACTTC

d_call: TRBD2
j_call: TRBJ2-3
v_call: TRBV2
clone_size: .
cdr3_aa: CASRDMAGGGTDTQYF
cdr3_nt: TGTGCCAGCAGAGACATGGCGGGGGGGGGCACAGATACGCAGTATTTT

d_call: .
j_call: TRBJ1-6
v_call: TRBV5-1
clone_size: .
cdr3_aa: CASALGTGRDSPLHF
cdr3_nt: TGCGCCAGCGCTTTGGGCACGGGACGGGATTCACCCCTCCACTTT

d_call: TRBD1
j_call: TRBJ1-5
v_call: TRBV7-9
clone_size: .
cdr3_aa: CASSLTGSQPQHF
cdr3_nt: TGTGCCAGCAGCTTGACAGGGAGCCAGCCCCAGCATTTT

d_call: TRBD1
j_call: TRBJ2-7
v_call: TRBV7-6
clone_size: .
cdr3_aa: CASRFGTGASGQYF
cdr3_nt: TGTGCCAGCAGATTCGGGACAGGGGCATCTGGGCAGTACTTC

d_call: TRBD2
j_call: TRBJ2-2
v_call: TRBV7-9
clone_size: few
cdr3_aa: CASSFGLAGGELFF
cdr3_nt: TGTGCCAGCAGCTTTGGACTAGCCGGCGGGGAGCTGTTTTTT

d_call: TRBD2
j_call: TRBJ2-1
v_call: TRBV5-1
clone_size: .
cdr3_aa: CASSPAASGGLLDEQFF
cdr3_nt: TGCGCCAGCAGCCCGGCCGCTAGCGGGGGCCTTCTGGATGAGCAGTTCTTC